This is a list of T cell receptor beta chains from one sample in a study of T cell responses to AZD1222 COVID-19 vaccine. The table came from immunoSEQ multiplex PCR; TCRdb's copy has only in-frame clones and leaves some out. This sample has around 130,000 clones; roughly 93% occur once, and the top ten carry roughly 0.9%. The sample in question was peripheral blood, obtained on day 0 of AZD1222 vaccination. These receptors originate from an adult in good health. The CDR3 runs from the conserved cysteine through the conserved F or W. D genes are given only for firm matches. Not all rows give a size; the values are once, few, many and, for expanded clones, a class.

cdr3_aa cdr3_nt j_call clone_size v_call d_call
CASGLGGSYNSPLHF TGTGCTAGTGGTTTGGGGGGATCCTATAATTCACCCCTCCACTTT TRBJ1-6 . TRBV12-5 .
CASSPGTAYGYTF TGTGCCAGCAGCCCGGGGACAGCCTATGGCTACACCTTC TRBJ1-2 . TRBV7-3 TRBD1
CASSRTSLRSNEQFF TGTGCCAGCAGCCGAACCAGTTTAAGGTCCAATGAGCAGTTCTTC TRBJ2-1 . TRBV4-2 .
CASSQESSSNTIYF TGCGCCAGCAGCCAAGAGAGCAGCTCAAACACCATATATTTT TRBJ1-3 . TRBV4-1 .
CASSGTRRGDQPQHF TGTGCCAGCAGTGGAACTCGCAGGGGGGATCAGCCCCAGCATTTT TRBJ1-5 . TRBV2 TRBD1
CASSEALRRVQETQYF TGTGCCAGCAGTGAAGCGCTTCGGAGGGTTCAGGAGACCCAGTACTTC TRBJ2-5 . TRBV2 .
CASSFVGGGMTDTQYF TGCGCCAGCAGCTTCGTGGGCGGGGGGATGACAGATACGCAGTATTTT TRBJ2-3 . TRBV5-1 TRBD2
CASSSDKNTEAFF TGCGCCAGCAGCTCGGACAAGAACACTGAAGCTTTCTTT TRBJ1-1 once TRBV5-1 .
CASSTRASGGQDTQYF TGTGCCAGCAGTACAAGGGCTAGCGGGGGGCAAGATACGCAGTATTTT TRBJ2-3 . TRBV6-6 TRBD2
CSVEGGTGLYEQFF TGCAGCGTTGAAGGAGGGACAGGGTTGTATGAGCAGTTCTTC TRBJ2-1 . TRBV29-1 TRBD1
CASSSSTSGGAGELFF TGTGCCAGCAGCTCCTCGACTAGCGGGGGGGCCGGGGAGCTGTTTTTT TRBJ2-2 . TRBV7-8 TRBD2
CASSFWPNQPQHF TGTGCCAGCAGTTTTTGGCCGAATCAGCCCCAGCATTTT TRBJ1-5 . TRBV27 .
CASSRDRVIYGYTF TGTGCCAGCAGCCGGGACAGGGTTATCTATGGCTACACCTTC TRBJ1-2 . TRBV6-5 TRBD1
CASSYGGGSFYEQYF TGTGCCAGCAGTTATGGGGGGGGCAGCTTCTACGAGCAGTACTTC TRBJ2-7 . TRBV6-6 .
CATKMGANRDGYTF TGCGCCACCAAAATGGGGGCAAACCGGGATGGCTACACCTTC TRBJ1-2 . TRBV5-1 .
CASSEVPGEYYNEQFF TGTGCCAGCAGCGAGGTCCCGGGCGAGTACTACAATGAGCAGTTCTTC TRBJ2-1 . TRBV9 .
CASSHRERLKSGGNTIYF TGCGCCAGCAGCCATCGGGAAAGGCTTAAATCCGGGGGAAACACCATATATTTT TRBJ1-3 . TRBV4-1 .
CASSSGTGGQPQHF TGCGCCAGCAGCTCCGGGACAGGGGGCCAGCCCCAGCATTTT TRBJ1-5 . TRBV5-1 TRBD1
CASSLSWGAGQPQHF TGTGCCAGCAGCTTGAGTTGGGGGGCAGGGCAGCCCCAGCATTTT TRBJ1-5 . TRBV5-6 .
CASSVASRASEAFF TGTGCCAGCAGCGTAGCGTCCAGGGCAAGTGAAGCTTTCTTT TRBJ1-1 . TRBV9 .
CASSLSSGGHEQYF TGTGCCAGCAGCTTGAGTAGCGGGGGCCACGAGCAGTACTTC TRBJ2-7 . TRBV13 TRBD2
CASSYGAAPQETQYF TGTGCCAGCAGTTACGGGGCAGCTCCACAAGAGACCCAGTACTTC TRBJ2-5 . TRBV6-6 .